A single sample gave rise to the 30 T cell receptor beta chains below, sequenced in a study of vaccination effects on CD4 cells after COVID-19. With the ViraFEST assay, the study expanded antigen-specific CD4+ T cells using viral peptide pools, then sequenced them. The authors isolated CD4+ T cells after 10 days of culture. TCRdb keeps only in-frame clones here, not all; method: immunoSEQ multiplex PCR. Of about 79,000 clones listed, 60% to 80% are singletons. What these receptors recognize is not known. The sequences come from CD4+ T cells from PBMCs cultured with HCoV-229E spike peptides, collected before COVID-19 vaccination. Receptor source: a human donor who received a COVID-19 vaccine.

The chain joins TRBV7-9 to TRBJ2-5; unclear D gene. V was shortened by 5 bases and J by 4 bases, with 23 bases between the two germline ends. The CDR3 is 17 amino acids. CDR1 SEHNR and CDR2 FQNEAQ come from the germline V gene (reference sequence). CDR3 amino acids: CASSPRLSGPDPETQYF. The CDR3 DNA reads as TGTGCCAGCAGCCCCCGGCTATCGGGCCCGGACCCAGAGACCCAGTACTTC.

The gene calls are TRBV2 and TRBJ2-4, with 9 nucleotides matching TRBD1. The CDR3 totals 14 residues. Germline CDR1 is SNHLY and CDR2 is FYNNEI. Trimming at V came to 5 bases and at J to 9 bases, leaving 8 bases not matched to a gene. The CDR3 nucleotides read TGTGCCAGCAGTCGACAGGGGGTGGATGGCATTCAGTACTTC. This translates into CASSRQGVDGIQYF.

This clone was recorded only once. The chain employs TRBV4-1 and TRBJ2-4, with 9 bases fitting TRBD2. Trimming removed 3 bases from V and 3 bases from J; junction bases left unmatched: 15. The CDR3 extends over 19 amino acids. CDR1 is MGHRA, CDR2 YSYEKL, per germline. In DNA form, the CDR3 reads TGCGCCAGCAGCCAGGATAGCGGGGGACGCGGTCAAGGCAAAAACATTCAGTACTTC. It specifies CASSQDSGGRGQGKNIQYF.

DNA for the CDR3: TGTGCCACCAGCAGAGGGGGGACAGCGAACACTGAAGCTTTCTTT. Translated, it gives CATSRGGTANTEAFF. The V gene is TRBV15, the J gene TRBJ1-1, with 7 nucleotides matching TRBD1. Germline loops: CDR1 LNHNV, CDR2 YYDKDF (reference sequence). Trimming cost V 1 base and J 1 base; bases outside gene matches: 3. The CDR3 is 15 amino acids.

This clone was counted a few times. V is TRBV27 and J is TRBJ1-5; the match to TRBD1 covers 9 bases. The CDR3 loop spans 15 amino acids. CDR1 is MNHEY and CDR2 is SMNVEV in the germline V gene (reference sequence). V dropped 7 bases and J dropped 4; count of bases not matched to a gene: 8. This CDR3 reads CASTKQGAINQPQHF. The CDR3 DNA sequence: TGTGCCAGCACCAAACAGGGGGCGATTAATCAGCCCCAGCATTTT.

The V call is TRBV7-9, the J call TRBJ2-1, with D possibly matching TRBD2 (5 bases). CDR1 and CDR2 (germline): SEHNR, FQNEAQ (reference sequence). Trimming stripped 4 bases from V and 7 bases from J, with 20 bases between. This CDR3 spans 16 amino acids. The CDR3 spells CASSSLGNPVQNEQFF. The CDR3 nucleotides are TGTGCCAGCAGCTCACTCGGGAACCCGGTACAGAATGAGCAGTTCTTC. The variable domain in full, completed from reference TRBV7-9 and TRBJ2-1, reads DTGVSQNPRHKITKRGQNVTFRCDPISEHNRLYWYRQTLGQGPEFLTYFQNEAQLEKSRLLSDRFSAERPKGSFSTLEIQRTEQGDSAMYLCASSSLGNPVQNEQFFGPGTRLTVL.

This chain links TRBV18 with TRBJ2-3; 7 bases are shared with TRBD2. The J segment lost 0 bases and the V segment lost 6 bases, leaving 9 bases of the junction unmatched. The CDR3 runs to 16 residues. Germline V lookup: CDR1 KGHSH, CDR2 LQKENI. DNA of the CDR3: TGTGCCAGCTCGTCCCAGAGCGGGACTAGCACAGATACGCAGTATTTT. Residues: CASSSQSGTSTDTQYF.

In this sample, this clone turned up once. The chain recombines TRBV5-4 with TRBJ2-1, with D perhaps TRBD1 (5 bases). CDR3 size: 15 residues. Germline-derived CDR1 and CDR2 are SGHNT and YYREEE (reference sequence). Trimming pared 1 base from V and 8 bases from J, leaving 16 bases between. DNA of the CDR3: TGTGCCAGCAGCTTGTGGGCAGGGTTAAAGCATGAGCAGTTCTTC. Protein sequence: CASSLWAGLKHEQFF.

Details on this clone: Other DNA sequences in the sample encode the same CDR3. CDR3 sequence (DNA): TGTGCCAGCAGCCAAGGGGGCTCTGGGGCCAACGTCCTGACTTTC. This translates into CASSQGGSGANVLTF. The chain recombines TRBV3-1 (or the pseudogene TRBV3-2) with TRBJ2-6; D not resolved. Trimming shortened V by 1 base and J by 0 bases, and 4 bases separated the two germline ends. This CDR3 has 15 amino acids. CDR1 and CDR2 from the germline V gene are LGHDT and YNNKEL (reference sequence).

The CDR3 bases are TGTGCCAGCAGCCTAGACCCCCTGGACGGGACCCAGTACTTC. Its protein product is CASSLDPLDGTQYF. The chain recombines TRBV3-1 (or the pseudogene TRBV3-2) with TRBJ2-5, with D unresolved. The ends were cut back, 4 bases at V and 7 bases at J, with 16 bases in the middle. The CDR3 runs to 14 residues. Per the germline V gene, CDR1 is LGHDT and CDR2 is YNNKEL (reference sequence).

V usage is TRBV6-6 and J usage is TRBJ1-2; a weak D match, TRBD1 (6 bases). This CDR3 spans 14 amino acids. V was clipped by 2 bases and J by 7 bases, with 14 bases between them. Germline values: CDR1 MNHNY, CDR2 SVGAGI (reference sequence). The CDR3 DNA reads TGTGCCAGCAGTTACCTTGGGGGCGCGGGTGGCTACACCTTC. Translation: CASSYLGGAGGYTF.

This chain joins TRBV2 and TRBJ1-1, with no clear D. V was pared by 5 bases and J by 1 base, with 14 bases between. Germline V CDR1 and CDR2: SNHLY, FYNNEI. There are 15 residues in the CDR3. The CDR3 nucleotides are TGTGCCAGCAGTCTCTCTAGAGTTGGGAACACTGAAGCTTTCTTT. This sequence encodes CASSLSRVGNTEAFF.

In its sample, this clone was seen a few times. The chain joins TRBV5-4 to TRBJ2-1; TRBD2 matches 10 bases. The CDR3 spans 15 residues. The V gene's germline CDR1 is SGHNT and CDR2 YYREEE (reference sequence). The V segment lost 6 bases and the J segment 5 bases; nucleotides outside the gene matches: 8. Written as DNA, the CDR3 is TGTGCCAGCAACCAAGGACTAGCGGAGAACAATGAGCAGTTCTTC. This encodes CASNQGLAENNEQFF.

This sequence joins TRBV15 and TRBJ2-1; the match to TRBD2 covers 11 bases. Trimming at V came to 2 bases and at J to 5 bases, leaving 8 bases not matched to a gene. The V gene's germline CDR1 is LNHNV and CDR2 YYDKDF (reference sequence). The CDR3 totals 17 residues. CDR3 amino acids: CATSRIGSGGANNEQFF. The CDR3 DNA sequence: TGTGCCACCAGCAGAATCGGTAGCGGGGGGGCTAACAATGAGCAGTTCTTC.

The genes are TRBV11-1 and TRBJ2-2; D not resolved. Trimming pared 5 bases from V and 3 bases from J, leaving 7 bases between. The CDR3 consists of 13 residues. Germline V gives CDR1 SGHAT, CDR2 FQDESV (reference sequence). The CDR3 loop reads CASSRDYTGELFF. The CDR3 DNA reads TGTGCCAGCAGCCGCGATTACACCGGGGAGCTGTTTTTT.

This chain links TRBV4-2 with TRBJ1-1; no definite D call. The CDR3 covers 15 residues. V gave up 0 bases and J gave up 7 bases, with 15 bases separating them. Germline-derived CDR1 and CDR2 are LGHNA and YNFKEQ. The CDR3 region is CASSQDWAVGFEAFF. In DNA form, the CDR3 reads TGTGCCAGCAGCCAAGATTGGGCGGTCGGGTTTGAAGCTTTCTTT.

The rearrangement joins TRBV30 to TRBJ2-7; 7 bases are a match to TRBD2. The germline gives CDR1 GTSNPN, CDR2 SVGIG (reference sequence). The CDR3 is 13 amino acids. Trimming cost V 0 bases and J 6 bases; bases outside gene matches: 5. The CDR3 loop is CAWSVQLAAEQYV. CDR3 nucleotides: TGTGCCTGGAGTGTACAGCTAGCGGCCGAGCAGTACGTC.

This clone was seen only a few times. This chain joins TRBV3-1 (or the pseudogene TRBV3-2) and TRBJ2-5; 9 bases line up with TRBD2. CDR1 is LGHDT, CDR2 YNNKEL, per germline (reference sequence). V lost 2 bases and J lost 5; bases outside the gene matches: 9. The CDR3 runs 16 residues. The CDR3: CASSQFSGGGGETQYF. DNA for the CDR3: TGTGCCAGCAGCCAATTTAGCGGGGGAGGTGGGGAGACCCAGTACTTC.

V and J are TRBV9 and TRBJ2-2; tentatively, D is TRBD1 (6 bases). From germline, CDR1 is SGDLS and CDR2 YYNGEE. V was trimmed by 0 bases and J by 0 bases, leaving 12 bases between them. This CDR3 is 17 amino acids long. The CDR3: CASSVVSRTANTGELFF. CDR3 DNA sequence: TGTGCCAGCAGCGTAGTTAGCAGGACAGCGAACACCGGGGAGCTGTTTTTT.

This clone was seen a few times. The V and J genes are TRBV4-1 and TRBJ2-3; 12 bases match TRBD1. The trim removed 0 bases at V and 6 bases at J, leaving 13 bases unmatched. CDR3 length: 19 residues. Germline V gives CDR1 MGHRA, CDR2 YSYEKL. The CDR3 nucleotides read TGCGCCAGCAGCCAAGATGCAACGTTGGGACAGGGGGCAAGGGATACGCAGTATTTT. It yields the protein CASSQDATLGQGARDTQYF.

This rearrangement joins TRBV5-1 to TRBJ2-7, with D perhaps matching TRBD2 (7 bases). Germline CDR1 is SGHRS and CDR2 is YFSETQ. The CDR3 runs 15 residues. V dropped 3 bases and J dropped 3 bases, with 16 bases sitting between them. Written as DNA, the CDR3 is TGCGCCAGCAGCTGGGGGCCGGGGGGAGGCTACGAGCAGTACGTC. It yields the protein CASSWGPGGGYEQYV.

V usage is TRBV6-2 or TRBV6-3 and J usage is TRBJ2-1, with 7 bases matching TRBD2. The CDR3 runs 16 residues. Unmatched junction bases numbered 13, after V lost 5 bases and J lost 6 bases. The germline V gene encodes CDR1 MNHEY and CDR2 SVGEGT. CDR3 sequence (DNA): TGTGCCAGCAGTGGCTTAAGAGGGCGGGGGTTCAATGAGCAGTTCTTC. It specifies CASSGLRGRGFNEQFF.

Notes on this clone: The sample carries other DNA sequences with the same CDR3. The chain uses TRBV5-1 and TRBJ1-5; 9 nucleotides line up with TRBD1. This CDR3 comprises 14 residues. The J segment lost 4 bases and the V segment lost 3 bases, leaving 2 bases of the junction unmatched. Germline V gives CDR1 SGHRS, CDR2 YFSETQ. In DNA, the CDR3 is TGCGCCAGCAGCTCGGGACAGGGTAATCAGCCCCAGCATTTT. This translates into CASSSGQGNQPQHF.

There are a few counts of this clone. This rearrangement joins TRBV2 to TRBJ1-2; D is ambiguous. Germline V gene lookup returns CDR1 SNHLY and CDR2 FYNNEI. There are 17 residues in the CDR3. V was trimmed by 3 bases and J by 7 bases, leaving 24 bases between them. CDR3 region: CASSDLPKTGNVRGYTF. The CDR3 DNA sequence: TGTGCCAGCAGTGATCTTCCGAAAACCGGCAATGTACGTGGCTACACCTTC.

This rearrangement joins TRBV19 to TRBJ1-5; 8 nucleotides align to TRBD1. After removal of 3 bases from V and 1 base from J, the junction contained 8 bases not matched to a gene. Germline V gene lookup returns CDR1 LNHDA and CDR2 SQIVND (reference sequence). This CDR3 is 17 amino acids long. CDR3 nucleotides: TGTGCCAGTAGTATGAGGACAGGGTTGAGGAGCAATCAGCCCCAGCATTTT. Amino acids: CASSMRTGLRSNQPQHF. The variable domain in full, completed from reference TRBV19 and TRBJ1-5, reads DGGITQSPKYLFRKEGQNVTLSCEQNLNHDAMYWYRQDPGQGLRLIYYSQIVNDFQKGDIAEGYSVSREKKESFPLTVTSAQKNPTAFYLCASSMRTGLRSNQPQHFGDGTRLSIL.

In DNA, the CDR3 is TGTGCCAGCAGCTTAGGCCTGGCCTCTGGGGCCAACGTCCTGACTTTC. Protein product: CASSLGLASGANVLTF. The genes are TRBV7-2 and TRBJ2-6, with unresolved D. Germline CDR1 and CDR2: SGHTA and FQGNSA. The length of the CDR3 is 16 residues. V dropped 1 base and J dropped 0 bases, with 7 bases sitting between them.

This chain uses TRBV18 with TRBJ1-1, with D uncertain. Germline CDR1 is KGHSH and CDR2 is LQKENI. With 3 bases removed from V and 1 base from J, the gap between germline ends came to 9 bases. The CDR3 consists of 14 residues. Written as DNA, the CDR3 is TGTGCCAGCTCACCCGGCAGTCAGAACACTGAAGCTTTCTTT. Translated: CASSPGSQNTEAFF.

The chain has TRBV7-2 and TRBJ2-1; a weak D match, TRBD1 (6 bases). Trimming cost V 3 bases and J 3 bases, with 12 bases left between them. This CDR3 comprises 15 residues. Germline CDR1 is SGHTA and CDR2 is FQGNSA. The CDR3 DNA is TGTGCCAGCAGCTTGCCTGGCAGGGGCTACAATGAGCAGTTCTTC. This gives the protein CASSLPGRGYNEQFF.

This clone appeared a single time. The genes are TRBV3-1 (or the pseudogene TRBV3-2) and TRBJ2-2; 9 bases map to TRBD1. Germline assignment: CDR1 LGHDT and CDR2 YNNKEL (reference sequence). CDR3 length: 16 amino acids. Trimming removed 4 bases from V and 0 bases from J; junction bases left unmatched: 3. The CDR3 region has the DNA TGTGCCAGCAGCCTGGGGACAGGGTCGAACACCGGGGAGCTGTTTTTT. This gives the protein CASSLGTGSNTGELFF.

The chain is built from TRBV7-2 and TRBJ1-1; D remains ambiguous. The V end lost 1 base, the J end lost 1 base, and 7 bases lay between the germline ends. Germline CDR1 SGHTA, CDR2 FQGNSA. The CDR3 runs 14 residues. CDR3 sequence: CASSLGPGNTEAFF. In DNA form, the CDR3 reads TGTGCCAGCAGCTTAGGGCCAGGGAACACTGAAGCTTTCTTT.